The 8 T cell receptor beta chains presented below share a single source sample, sequenced in a study of shared clonotypes between healthy human individuals. Clones were sequenced by immunoSEQ multiplex PCR, and TCRdb holds only the in-frame ones, with some missing. The sample lists fewer than 3 million clones, around 92% occurring once. Sequenced: naive CD4+ T cells from PBMCs. Subset: CD45RA+ positively selected. These receptors were obtained from a man between 18 and 29 years old in good health. Some clones in this sample may be carry-over from other donors' samples.

Only one count was recorded for this clone. This CDR3 is also generated by other DNA sequences in the sample. V is TRBV28 and J is TRBJ1-2; D is unclear. V lost 6 bases, J lost 4 bases, and 9 bases lay in between. This CDR3 has 12 amino acids. The V gene's germline CDR1 is MDHEN and CDR2 SYDVKM. CDR3 loop: CASSPGLYGYTF. The CDR3 bases are TGTGCCAGCAGCCCCGGACTCTATGGCTACACCTTC.

The chain carries TRBV15 and TRBJ2-7, with D maybe TRBD1 (6 bases). This CDR3 has 14 amino acids. CDR1 LNHNV and CDR2 YYDKDF come from the germline V gene (reference sequence). V dropped 1 base and J dropped 4 bases, with 11 bases sitting between them. CDR3 bases: TGTGCCACCAGCAGAGGACAGGACCGATACGAGCAGTACTTC. Translation: CATSRGQDRYEQYF.

CDR3 sequence reads: CASSLETGRPSYNEQFF. Written as DNA, the CDR3 is TGTGCCAGCAGCTTAGAAACAGGGCGCCCATCATACAATGAGCAGTTCTTC. The J gene is TRBJ2-1, the V gene TRBV5-4; a possible D gene is TRBD1 (6 bases). Trimming cost V 2 bases and J 4 bases, with 19 bases left between them. Germline values: CDR1 SGHNT, CDR2 YYREEE (reference sequence). The CDR3 consists of 17 residues.

The rearrangement joins TRBV19 to TRBJ2-1, with a weak D call TRBD2 (6 bases). Germline CDR1 is LNHDA and CDR2 is SQIVND (reference sequence). Trimming cost V 4 bases and J 0 bases, with 10 bases left between them. The CDR3 is 15 amino acids. The CDR3 nucleotides read TGTGCCAGTAGTAGGGGACTCCCCTCCTACAATGAGCAGTTCTTC. Its protein is CASSRGLPSYNEQFF.

V and J are TRBV28 and TRBJ1-2; D call uncertain. V lost 6 bases and J lost 6, with 11 bases in between. The germline V gene has CDR1 MDHEN and CDR2 SYDVKM. The CDR3 spans 12 residues. CDR3: CASSPEVNGYTF. CDR3 in DNA: TGTGCCAGCAGCCCAGAGGTAAATGGCTACACCTTC.

This clone was picked up one time. Other DNA sequences in this sample translate to the same CDR3. The V and J genes are TRBV28 and TRBJ2-7; 11 bases are shared with TRBD1. In germline, CDR1 is MDHEN, CDR2 SYDVKM. V gave up 4 bases and J gave up 4 bases; unmatched junction bases: 3. The CDR3 loop spans 14 amino acids. CDR3 nucleotides: TGTGCCAGCAGTTGGGGGACAGGGGGGTACGAGCAGTACTTC. It translates to CASSWGTGGYEQYF.

Notes on this clone: Other DNA sequences in this sample translate to the same CDR3. The chain has TRBV28 and TRBJ2-7; D perhaps matches TRBD1 (7 bases). The CDR3 runs 14 residues. Trimming removed 2 bases from V and 2 bases from J, with 10 bases in between. The germline V gene has CDR1 MDHEN and CDR2 SYDVKM. This CDR3 reads CASSLPGGPYEQYF. The DNA for the CDR3 is TGTGCCAGCAGTTTACCAGGGGGGCCCTACGAGCAGTACTTC.

The J gene is TRBJ2-5, the V gene TRBV13; D unclear. Trimming cost V 7 bases and J 3 bases, with 9 bases left between them. Germline lookup yields CDR1 PRHDT and CDR2 FYEKMQ (reference sequence). The CDR3 totals 12 residues. The CDR3 loop is CASTLWEETQYF. CDR3 sequence (DNA): TGTGCCAGCACCCTGTGGGAAGAGACCCAGTACTTC.